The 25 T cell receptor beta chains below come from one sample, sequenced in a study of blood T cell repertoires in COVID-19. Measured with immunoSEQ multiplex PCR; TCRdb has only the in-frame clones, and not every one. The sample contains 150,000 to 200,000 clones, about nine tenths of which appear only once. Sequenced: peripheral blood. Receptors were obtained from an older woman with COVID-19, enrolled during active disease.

The CDR3 protein is CASSPRFASRTGGNQPQHF. In DNA form, the CDR3 reads TGTGCCAGCTCACCACGATTCGCCTCCCGGACAGGGGGCAATCAGCCCCAGCATTTT. V is TRBV18 and J is TRBJ1-5, with 9 bases that match TRBD1. V gave up 1 base and J gave up 2 bases; unmatched junction bases: 12. CDR1 KGHSH and CDR2 LQKENI come from the germline V gene. CDR3 length: 19 residues.

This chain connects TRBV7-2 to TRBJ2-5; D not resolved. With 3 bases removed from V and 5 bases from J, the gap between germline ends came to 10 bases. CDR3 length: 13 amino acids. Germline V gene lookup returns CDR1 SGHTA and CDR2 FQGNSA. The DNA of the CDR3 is TGTGCCAGCAGCTTGAAGTTCGGGGAGACCCAGTACTTC. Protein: CASSLKFGETQYF.

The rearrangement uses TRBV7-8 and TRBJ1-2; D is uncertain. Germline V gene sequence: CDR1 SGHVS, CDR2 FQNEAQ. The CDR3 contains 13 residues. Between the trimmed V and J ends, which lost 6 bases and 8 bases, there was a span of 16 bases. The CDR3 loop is CASRRDGGSGYTF. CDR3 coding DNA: TGTGCCAGCAGGCGAGACGGCGGATCCGGCTACACCTTC.

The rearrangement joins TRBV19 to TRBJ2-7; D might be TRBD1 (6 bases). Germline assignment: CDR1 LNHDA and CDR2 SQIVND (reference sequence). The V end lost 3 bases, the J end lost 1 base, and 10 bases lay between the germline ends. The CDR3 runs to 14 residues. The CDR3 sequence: CASSIGGNSYEQYF. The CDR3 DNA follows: TGTGCCAGTAGTATTGGGGGCAATTCCTACGAGCAGTACTTC. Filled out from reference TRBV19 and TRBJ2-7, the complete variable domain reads DGGITQSPKYLFRKEGQNVTLSCEQNLNHDAMYWYRQDPGQGLRLIYYSQIVNDFQKGDIAEGYSVSREKKESFPLTVTSAQKNPTAFYLCASSIGGNSYEQYFGPGTRLTVT.

The CDR3 loop is CASSPTGQPQHF. The DNA of the CDR3 is TGTGCCAGCAGTCCCACGGGACAGCCCCAGCATTTT. V usage is TRBV11-2 and J usage is TRBJ1-5; D unclear. The V and J ends lost 6 bases and 7 bases respectively, with 10 bases between them. Germline V gene sequence: CDR1 SGHAT, CDR2 FQNNGV. This CDR3 comprises 12 residues.

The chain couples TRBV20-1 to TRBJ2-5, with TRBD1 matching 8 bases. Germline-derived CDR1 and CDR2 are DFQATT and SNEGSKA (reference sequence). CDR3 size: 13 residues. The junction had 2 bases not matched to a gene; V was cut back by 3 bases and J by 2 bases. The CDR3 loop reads CSASGQGQETQYF. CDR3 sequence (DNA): TGCAGTGCTAGTGGACAGGGACAAGAGACCCAGTACTTC.

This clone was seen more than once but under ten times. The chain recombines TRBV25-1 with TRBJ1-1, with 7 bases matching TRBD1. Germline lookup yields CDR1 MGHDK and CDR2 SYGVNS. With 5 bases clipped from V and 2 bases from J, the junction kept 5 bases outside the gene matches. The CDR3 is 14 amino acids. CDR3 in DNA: TGTGCCAGCAGTTCGCACAGGGGAAACACTGAAGCTTTCTTT. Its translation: CASSSHRGNTEAFF. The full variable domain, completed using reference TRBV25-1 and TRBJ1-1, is EADIYQTPRYLVIGTGKKITLECSQTMGHDKMYWYQQDPGMELHLIHYSYGVNSTEKGDLSSESTVSRIRTEHFPLTLESARPSHTSQYLCASSSHRGNTEAFFGQGTRLTVV.

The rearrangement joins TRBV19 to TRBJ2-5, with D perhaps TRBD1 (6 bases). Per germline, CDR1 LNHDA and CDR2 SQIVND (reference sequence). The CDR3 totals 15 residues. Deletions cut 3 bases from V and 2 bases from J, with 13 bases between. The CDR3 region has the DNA TGTGCCAGTAGTATCTCCGGGACAAGGCAAGAGACCCAGTACTTC. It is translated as CASSISGTRQETQYF.

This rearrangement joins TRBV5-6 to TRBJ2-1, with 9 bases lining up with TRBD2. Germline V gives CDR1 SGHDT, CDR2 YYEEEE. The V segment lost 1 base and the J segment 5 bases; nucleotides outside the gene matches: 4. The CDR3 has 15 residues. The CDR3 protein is CASSLRVAGDNEQFF. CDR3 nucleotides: TGTGCCAGCAGCTTGAGGGTAGCGGGAGACAATGAGCAGTTCTTC.

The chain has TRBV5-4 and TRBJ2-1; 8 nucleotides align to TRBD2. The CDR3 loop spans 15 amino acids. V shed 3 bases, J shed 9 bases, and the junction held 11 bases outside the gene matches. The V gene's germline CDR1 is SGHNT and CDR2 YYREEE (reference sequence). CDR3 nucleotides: TGTGCCAGCAGCTCCCAAGCGGGAGAGCTGGGTGAGCAGTTCTTC. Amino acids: CASSSQAGELGEQFF.

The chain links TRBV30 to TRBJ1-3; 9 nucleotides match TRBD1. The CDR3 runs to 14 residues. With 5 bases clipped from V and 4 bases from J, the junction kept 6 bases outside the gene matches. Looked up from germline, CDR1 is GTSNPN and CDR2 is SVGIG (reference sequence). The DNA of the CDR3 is TGTGCCTGGGGAACAGGGGGCGACGGAAACACCATATATTTT. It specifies CAWGTGGDGNTIYF.

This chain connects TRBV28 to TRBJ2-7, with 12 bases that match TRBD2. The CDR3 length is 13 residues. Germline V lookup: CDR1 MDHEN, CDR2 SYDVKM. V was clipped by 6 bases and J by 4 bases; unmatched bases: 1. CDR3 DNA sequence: TGTGCCAGCAGGACTAGCGGGAGATACGAGCAGTACTTC. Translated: CASRTSGRYEQYF.

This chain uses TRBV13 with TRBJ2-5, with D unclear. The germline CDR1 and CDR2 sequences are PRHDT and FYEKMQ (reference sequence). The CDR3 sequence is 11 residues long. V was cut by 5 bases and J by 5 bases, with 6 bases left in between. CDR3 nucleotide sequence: TGTGCCAGCAGCATGCGGGAGACCCAGTACTTC. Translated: CASSMRETQYF.

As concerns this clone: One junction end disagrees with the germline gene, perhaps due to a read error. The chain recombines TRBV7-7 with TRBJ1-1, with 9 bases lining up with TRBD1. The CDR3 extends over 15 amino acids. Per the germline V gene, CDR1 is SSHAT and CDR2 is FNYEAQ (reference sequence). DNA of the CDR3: TGTGCTAGCAGTCGCCTCGACAGGGGGGAGACTGAAGCTTTCTTT. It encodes CASSRLDRGETEAFF.

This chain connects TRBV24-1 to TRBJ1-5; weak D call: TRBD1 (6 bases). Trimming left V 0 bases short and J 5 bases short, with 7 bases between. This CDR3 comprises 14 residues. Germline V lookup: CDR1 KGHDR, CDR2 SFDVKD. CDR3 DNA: TGTGCCACCAGTGATTTGTACAGGGATCAGCCCCAGCATTTT. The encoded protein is CATSDLYRDQPQHF.

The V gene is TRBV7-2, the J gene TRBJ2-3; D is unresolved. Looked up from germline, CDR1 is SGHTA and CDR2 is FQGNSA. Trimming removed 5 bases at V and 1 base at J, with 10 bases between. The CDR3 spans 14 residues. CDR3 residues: CASSPGWGTDTQYF. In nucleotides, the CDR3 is TGTGCCAGCAGCCCCGGGTGGGGCACAGATACGCAGTATTTT.

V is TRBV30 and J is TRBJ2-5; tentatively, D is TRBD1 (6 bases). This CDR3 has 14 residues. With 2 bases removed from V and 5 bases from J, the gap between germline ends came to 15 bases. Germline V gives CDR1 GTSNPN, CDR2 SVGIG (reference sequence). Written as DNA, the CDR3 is TGTGCCTGGAGTAGGGGACAACTGAGGGAGACCCAGTACTTC. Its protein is CAWSRGQLRETQYF.

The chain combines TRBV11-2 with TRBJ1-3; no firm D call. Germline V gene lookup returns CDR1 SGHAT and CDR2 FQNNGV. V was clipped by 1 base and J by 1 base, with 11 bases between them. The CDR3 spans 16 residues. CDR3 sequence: CASSLAGGPSGNTIYF. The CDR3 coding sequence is TGTGCCAGCAGCTTAGCAGGAGGGCCGTCTGGAAACACCATATATTTT.

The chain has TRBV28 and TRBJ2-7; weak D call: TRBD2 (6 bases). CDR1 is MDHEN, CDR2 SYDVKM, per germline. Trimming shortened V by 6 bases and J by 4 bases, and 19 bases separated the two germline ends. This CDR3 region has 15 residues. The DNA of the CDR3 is TGTGCCAGCAGGGTTAGCGGCGAGGGCCTGTACGAGCAGTACTTC. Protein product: CASRVSGEGLYEQYF. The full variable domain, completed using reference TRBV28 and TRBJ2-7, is DVKVTQSSRYLVKRTGEKVFLECVQDMDHENMFWYRQDPGLGLRLIYFSYDVKMKEKGDIPEGYSVSREKKERFSLILESASTNQTSMYLCASRVSGEGLYEQYFGPGTRLTVT.

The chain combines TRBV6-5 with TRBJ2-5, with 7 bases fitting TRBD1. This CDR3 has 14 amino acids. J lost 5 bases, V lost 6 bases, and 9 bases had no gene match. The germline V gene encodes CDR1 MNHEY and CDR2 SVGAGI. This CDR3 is CASRDYRGGETQYF. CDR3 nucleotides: TGTGCCAGCAGAGACTACAGGGGTGGGGAGACCCAGTACTTC.

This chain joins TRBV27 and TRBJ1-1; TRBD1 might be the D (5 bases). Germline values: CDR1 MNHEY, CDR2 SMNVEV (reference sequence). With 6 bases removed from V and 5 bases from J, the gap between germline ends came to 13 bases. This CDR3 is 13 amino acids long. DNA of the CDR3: TGTGCCAGCAGGAGTCAGGGAGGGACTGAAGCTTTCTTT. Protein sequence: CASRSQGGTEAFF.

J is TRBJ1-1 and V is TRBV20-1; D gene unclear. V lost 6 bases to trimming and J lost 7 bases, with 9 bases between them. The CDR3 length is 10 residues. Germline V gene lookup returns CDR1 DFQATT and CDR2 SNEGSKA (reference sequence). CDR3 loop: CSASRGEAFF. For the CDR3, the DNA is TGCAGTGCCTCGCGGGGTGAAGCTTTCTTT.

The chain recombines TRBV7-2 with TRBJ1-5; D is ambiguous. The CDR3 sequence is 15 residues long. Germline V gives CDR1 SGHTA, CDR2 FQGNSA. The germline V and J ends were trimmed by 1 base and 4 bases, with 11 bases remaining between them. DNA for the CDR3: TGTGCCAGCAGCTTAGAGGAGGCCCCTAATCAGCCCCAGCATTTT. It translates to CASSLEEAPNQPQHF.

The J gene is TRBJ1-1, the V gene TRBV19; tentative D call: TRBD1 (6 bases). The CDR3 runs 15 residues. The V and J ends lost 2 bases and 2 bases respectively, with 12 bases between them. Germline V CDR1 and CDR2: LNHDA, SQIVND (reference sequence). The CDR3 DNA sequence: TGTGCCAGTAGTATAATCCCAGGGACAAACACTGAAGCTTTCTTT. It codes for CASSIIPGTNTEAFF.

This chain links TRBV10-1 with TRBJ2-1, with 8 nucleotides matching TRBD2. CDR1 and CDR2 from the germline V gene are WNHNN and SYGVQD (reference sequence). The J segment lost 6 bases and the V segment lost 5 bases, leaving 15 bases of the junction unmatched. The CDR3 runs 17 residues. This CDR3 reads CASSPLTSSGKGNEQFF. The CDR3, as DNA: TGCGCCAGCAGTCCTCTGACTAGTAGCGGGAAAGGCAATGAGCAGTTCTTC.